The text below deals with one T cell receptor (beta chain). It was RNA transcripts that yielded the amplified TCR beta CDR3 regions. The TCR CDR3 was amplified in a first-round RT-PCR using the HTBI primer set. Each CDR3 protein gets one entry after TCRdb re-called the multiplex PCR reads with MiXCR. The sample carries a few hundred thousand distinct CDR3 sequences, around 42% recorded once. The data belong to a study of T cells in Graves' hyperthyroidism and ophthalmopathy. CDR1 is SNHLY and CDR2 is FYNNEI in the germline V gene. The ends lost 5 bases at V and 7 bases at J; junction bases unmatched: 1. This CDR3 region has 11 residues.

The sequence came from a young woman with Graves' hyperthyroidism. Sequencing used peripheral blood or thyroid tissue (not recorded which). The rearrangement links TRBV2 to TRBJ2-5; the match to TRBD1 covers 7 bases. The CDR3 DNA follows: TGTGCCAGCAGTTGGGACAGGACCCAGTACTTC. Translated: CASSWDRTQYF.